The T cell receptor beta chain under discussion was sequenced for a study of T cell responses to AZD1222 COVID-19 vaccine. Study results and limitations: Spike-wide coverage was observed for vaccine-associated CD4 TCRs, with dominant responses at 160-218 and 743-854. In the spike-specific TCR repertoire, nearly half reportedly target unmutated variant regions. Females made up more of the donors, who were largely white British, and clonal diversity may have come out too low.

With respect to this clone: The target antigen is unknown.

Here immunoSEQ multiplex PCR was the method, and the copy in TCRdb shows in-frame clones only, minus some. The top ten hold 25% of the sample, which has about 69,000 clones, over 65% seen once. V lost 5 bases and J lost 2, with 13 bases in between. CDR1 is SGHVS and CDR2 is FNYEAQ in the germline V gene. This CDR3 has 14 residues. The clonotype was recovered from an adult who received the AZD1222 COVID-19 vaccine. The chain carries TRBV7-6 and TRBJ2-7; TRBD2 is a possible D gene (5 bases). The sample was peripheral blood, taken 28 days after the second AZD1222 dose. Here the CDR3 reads CASSDRTGTYEQYF. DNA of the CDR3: TGTGCCAGCAGCGACCGGACTGGAACCTACGAGCAGTACTTC.